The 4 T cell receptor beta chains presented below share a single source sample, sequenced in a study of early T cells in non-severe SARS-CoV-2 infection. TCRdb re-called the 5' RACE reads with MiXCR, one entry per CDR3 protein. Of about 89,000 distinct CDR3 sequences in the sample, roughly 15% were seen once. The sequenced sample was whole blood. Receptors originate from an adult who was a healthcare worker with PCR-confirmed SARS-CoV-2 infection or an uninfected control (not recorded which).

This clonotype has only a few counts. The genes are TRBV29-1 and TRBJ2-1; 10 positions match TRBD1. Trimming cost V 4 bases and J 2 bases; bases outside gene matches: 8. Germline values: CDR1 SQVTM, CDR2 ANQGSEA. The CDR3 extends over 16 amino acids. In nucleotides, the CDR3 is TGCAGCGTTGCCCCCGGGACAGGGGAGGCCTACAATGAGCAGTTCTTC. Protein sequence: CSVAPGTGEAYNEQFF.

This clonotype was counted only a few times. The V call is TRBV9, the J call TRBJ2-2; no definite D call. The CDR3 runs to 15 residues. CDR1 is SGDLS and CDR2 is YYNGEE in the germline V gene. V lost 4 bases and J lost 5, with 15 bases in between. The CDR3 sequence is CASSTTLRRTGELFF. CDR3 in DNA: TGTGCCAGCAGCACAACCCTGAGGAGAACCGGGGAGCTGTTTTTT.

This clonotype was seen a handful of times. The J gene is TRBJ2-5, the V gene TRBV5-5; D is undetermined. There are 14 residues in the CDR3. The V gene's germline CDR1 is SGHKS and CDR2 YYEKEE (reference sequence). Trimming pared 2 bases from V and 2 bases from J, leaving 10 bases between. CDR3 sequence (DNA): TGTGCCAGCAGCTTCGCCCAACAACAAGAGACCCAGTACTTC. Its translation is CASSFAQQQETQYF.

CDR3 sequence: CASSPRHGRETQYF. The CDR3, as DNA: TGTGCCAGCAGCCCCCGACACGGACGAGAGACCCAGTACTTC. The chain has TRBV14 and TRBJ2-5, with D unclear. CDR1 is SGHDN and CDR2 is FVKESK in the germline V gene. The CDR3 runs 14 residues. V lost 4 bases to trimming and J lost 4 bases, with 13 bases between them.